This entry features one T cell receptor (beta chain) sequence. This clone came up once. No cognate antigen has been identified for it. Within one base of it there is no much larger clone, and no base qualities were kept. This sample was included in a study of cytomegalovirus exposure and HLA in healthy donors (dated by TCRdb to about 2017). The study in broad terms: An earlier analysis of roughly 570 of the donors reported over 250 Gb of sequence data and some 110 million unique TCR beta sequences obtained from some 170 million T cells. To predict cytomegalovirus infection status, the study brought together high-throughput TCR immunosequencing, statistical association of individual TCRs with disease status, and machine learning. Typing coverage differed by locus: A, B, C, DRB1 and DQB1 were typed in about 629-640 donors, DQA1 in around 500, DPA1 in some 570, and DPB1 in 400 to 490. A later analysis re-examined previously published TCR beta repertoires from over 500 donors and added high-resolution HLA genotyping to investigate patterns of TCR occurrence. On average, about 240,000 unique TCR beta nucleotide sequences were sequenced per donor among a few hundred genotyped donors of the cohort, with 15% to 20% of those sequences being non-productive. A separate validation cohort of approximately 120 different subjects was used in addition to the roughly 670-subject first cohort. Donor age, sex, ethnicity and CMV serostatus were collected together with the repertoire data. A later genetic analysis took genome-wide SNP genotypes for about 65% of the roughly 670 donors and used that subset as a discovery cohort. Because of strong linkage in the cohort, roughly five DR-DQ haplotypes were treated as single units for association and clustering. Every discovery cohort repertoire had been produced on one sequencing platform. An early release covering just under 650 HLA-typed donors comprised roughly 300 gigabases of sequencing data and 85 million or so unique TCR sequences. The aim of the study was to test whether cataloging public T cell receptors could identify signatures of past pathogen exposure. HLA typing included class I and class II loci at four-digit resolution. In the later analysis, no new phenotypic data were used to find candidate immune exposures; instead, reliance was placed on TCR beta sequences and their occurrence across donors. The T cell repertoires of 700 or so subjects were profiled by immunosequencing and related to cytomegalovirus serostatus. An earlier analysis of some 600 of the donors applied high-throughput TCR beta sequencing to assess whether each TCR beta V gene segment acted as functional or pseudogenic. The genetic ancestry cluster associated with self-reported Caucasian donors included 80% to 90% of the roughly 400 genotyped donors.

The cohort comprised around 690 healthy bone marrow donors. Cohort members were all nominally healthy when sampled, although unrecorded immune exposures were likely present. The donor was CMV seropositive and belonged to the group of about 290 seropositive cohort members. A peripheral blood sample was collected from each donor, and TCR beta sequencing was performed on peripheral blood mononuclear cells. The Qiagen DNeasy Blood Extraction Kit was used to extract genomic DNA from the blood cell samples. V loses 4 bases at its end and J loses 3 bases; junction bases beyond the gene matches: 6. CDR1 MDHEN and CDR2 SYDVKM are derived from the germline V gene. The CDR3 sequence holds 15 residues, the cysteine and phenylalanine included. Only the CDR3 portion is preserved as DNA: 45 bases, with reading frame beginning at the first base. Findings and caveats that apply to the study as a whole: In a later analysis, the rate of TCR association differed among HLA loci, with DRB1 alleles having the most associated TCRs and HLA-C alleles having the fewest. Most TCR sequences were seen in very few donors, while some public TCRs were found in many individuals. A later analysis reported that several top co-occurrence clusters appeared linked to parvovirus B19, influenza, CMV and Epstein-Barr virus. In this cohort, only TCR beta chains were sequenced, and detectable features were limited by the absence of alpha or paired-chain data. A later analysis found that most CMV-associated TCR beta chains appeared HLA-restricted, with HLA associations seemingly driven largely by CMV exposure. A group of highly shared sequence variants was considered likely to be a technical artifact of the sequencing pipeline. Some IMGT-functional V segments, including TRBV6-2 and TRBV6-3, could not be told apart with the 87-base-pair reads, so those segments were excluded. In vitro tests confirmed that a few of the cytomegalovirus-associated TCR beta chains recognize cytomegalovirus antigens. About 15 rarely observed V segments, including chromosome 9 orphons, were excluded from the earlier analysis of a few hundred of the donors because counts were too low. The only immune exposure information available for the cohort was CMV serostatus. In a later analysis, HLA-associated TCR beta chains were found to be more clonally expanded and to have lower generation probabilities than equally common non-associated chains. An association between a missense DCLRE1C variant and V-gene and J-gene trimming of TCR beta chains was found in a later genetic analysis and replicated in an independent cohort. Compared with the roughly 700-donor mean, donors in an Asian-associated ancestry cluster had fewer N-insertions in productive TCRs, according to a later genetic analysis. Strong co-occurrence of HLA alleles, especially DR and DQ, made assigning TCR associations to individual alleles difficult. Cytomegalovirus status was reported to be diagnosed by the classifier with high specificity and sensitivity in both the original and validation cohorts. A further reported finding was that TCR beta sequences accurately predicted the HLA-A and HLA-B alleles for most subjects in the first cohort. At a false discovery rate of 0.05, a later analysis linked about 16,000 TCR beta sequences to specific HLA alleles. The presence/absence analyses assumed that sequencing depth was roughly uniform across donors, and that assumption may not be true. The study gave a list of 150 to 200 TCR beta chains associated with cytomegalovirus. Because some donors lacked HLA typing at each locus, the association tests relied only on the typed subset. In an earlier analysis of fewer than 750 of the donors, most TCR beta V segments were observed in productive rearrangements about 87% or about 30% of the time, broadly matching IMGT annotations. Linkage disequilibrium might explain the correlated functional status among segregating V segments, but an unknown experimental factor could not be ruled out. The authors suggested that the approach could potentially be generalized to other disease states and immunological phenotypes.

The method was the immunoSEQ multiplex PCR assay. A mixture of 60 forward primers for TCR Vbeta segments and 13 reverse primers for TCR Jbeta segments was used in the multiplex PCR. Amplification of the CDR3 region of rearranged TCR beta genes was performed with a multiplex PCR assay on genomic DNA. The Illumina HiSeq System was used to sequence the amplified TCR beta libraries as 87-base-pair reads. For the original study's pipeline: A later analysis counted about 80 million unique TCR beta chains across the 690 or so repertoires, and 9 million to 14 million of these chains were shared by at least two donors. To remove PCR and sequencing errors, raw reads were error-corrected and collapsed into unique sequences using a nearest-neighbor algorithm that merged closely related sequences. V, D and J gene segments were assigned by aligning CDR3 sequences to IMGT reference sequences. For a sequence to be retained, a match of at least six nucleotides was required to both a V gene segment and a J gene segment. Rearrangements were called productive when the CDR3 lacked stop codons and stayed in frame with V and J; all others were non-productive. CDR3 was defined according to IMGT convention as the region running from the second conserved V-encoded cysteine to the conserved J-encoded phenylalanine. In an earlier analysis of approximately 500 of the donors, sequences lacking an unambiguous match to a single V gene segment were excluded. In an earlier analysis of almost 600 of the donors, a V segment was called functional when productive rearrangements were above 56.7%, and segregating when the standard deviation between donors exceeded 5%. A statistical classification framework was built to diagnose cytomegalovirus status from the catalog of TCR beta chain sequences. In a later analysis, TCR nucleotide sequences were compared against IMGT/GENE-DB human TR gene sequences so that V and J genes could be assigned. In a later analysis, CDR3 sequences and most-parsimonious VDJ recombination scenarios were assigned using the TCRdist pipeline. A later analysis defined each TCR beta chain by its CDR3 amino acid sequence plus V-gene family, and excluded reads lacking a unique V-gene family. In a later analysis, around 650 highly shared, low-generation-probability nucleotide sequences were removed to address suspected cross-contamination and a sequencing artifact. In a later analysis, a clonal expansion index was calculated for each public chain from normalized within-repertoire ranks of inferred template counts. In a later analysis, generation probabilities were computed with a VDJ recombination model fitted to out-of-frame rearrangements, and the resulting probabilities were checked against IGoR. Hypergeometric tests were used in a later analysis to score TCR-TCR, TCR-HLA and TCR-CMV co-occurrence, with a repertoire-size bias correction applied to the TCR pairs. In a later analysis, false discovery rates were estimated by permuting HLA or CMV assignments 20 times. In a later analysis, co-occurring TCRs were grouped with DBSCAN, and TCRdist sequence similarity was added when clustering was performed within HLA-allele-positive subsets. For co-occurrence clustering, repertoires with fewer than 30,000 or more than 120,000 public chains were excluded, along with roughly 5 repertoires with anomalous nucleotide sharing. This immuneACCESS table, as held by TCRdb, lists in-frame sequences with V and J called but not all clones. Of the missing ones, under half trace to an unresolved V gene in checked studies; the others have no known cause. The V and J calls and clone size are taken from that table; D and trimming were inferred from the DNA. A total of 100,000 or so clones appear in this sample, about 68% of them only once. The ten largest clonotypes hold less than 15% of the sample.

Here the chain combines TRBV28 and TRBJ2-1; 7 middle bases align to TRBD1. Source material: PBMCs. This TCR derives from a male donor in good health and CMV-seropositive. For the CDR3, the sequence is CASSSTGYRYNEQFF. The nucleotide sequence reads as follows: TGTGCCAGCAGTTCGACAGGGTATCGCTACAATGAGCAGTTCTTC.